Presented here are 13 T cell receptor beta chains from one specimen sequenced in a study of blood T cell repertoires in COVID-19. TCRdb's table, derived via immunoSEQ multiplex PCR, lists solely in-frame clones and lacks some. This sample carries about 170,000 clones, roughly 90% of them seen once, and the ten largest clones take around 0.77%. The sample taken for sequencing was PBMCs or T cells enriched from blood (not recorded which). The receptor source for this set is a woman in her late teens or twenties who had recovered from COVID-19.

The rearrangement uses TRBV19 and TRBJ1-1; 7 bases agree with TRBD1. CDR1 is LNHDA, CDR2 SQIVND, per germline (reference sequence). The CDR3 contains 16 residues. V dropped 4 bases and J dropped 0; count of bases not matched to a gene: 8. The CDR3 DNA sequence: TGTGCCAGTAGTACTGGGACAGCGGCCCTGAACACTGAAGCTTTCTTT. Its translation: CASSTGTAALNTEAFF.

V is TRBV19 and J is TRBJ2-2; TRBD1 matches at 10 bases. The J segment lost 3 bases and the V segment lost 3 bases, leaving 7 bases of the junction unmatched. The germline V gene has CDR1 LNHDA and CDR2 SQIVND (reference sequence). The CDR3 loop spans 17 amino acids. CDR3 residues: CASSILRQGADTGELFF. The CDR3, as DNA: TGTGCCAGTAGTATTTTAAGACAGGGGGCAGACACCGGGGAGCTGTTTTTT. The variable domain in full, completed from reference TRBV19 and TRBJ2-2, reads DGGITQSPKYLFRKEGQNVTLSCEQNLNHDAMYWYRQDPGQGLRLIYYSQIVNDFQKGDIAEGYSVSREKKESFPLTVTSAQKNPTAFYLCASSILRQGADTGELFFGEGSRLTVL.

The rearrangement uses TRBV7-9 and TRBJ2-1; D is uncertain. The CDR3 spans 12 residues. V gave up 2 bases and J gave up 6 bases, with 5 bases separating them. CDR1 is SEHNR, CDR2 FQNEAQ, per germline (reference sequence). CDR3 sequence reads: CASSLPLNEQFF. For the CDR3, the DNA is TGTGCCAGCAGCTTACCCCTCAATGAGCAGTTCTTC.

This sequence joins TRBV19 and TRBJ2-2; D is undetermined. V lost 5 bases to trimming and J lost 0 bases, with 7 bases between them. Germline CDR1 is LNHDA and CDR2 is SQIVND (reference sequence). CDR3 size: 14 residues. The CDR3 DNA is TGTGCCAGTAGTCAACAAGCGAACACCGGGGAGCTGTTTTTT. Translated: CASSQQANTGELFF.

This clone was picked up one time. This chain uses TRBV30 with TRBJ1-5; no definite D call. There are 13 residues in the CDR3. Germline V gives CDR1 GTSNPN, CDR2 SVGIG (reference sequence). Trimming pared 5 bases from V and 0 bases from J, leaving 8 bases between. CDR3 coding DNA: TGTGCCTGGGCAAGAGATAGCAATCAGCCCCAGCATTTT. Its translation: CAWARDSNQPQHF.

This chain joins TRBV4-1 and TRBJ2-5; 10 nucleotides line up with TRBD1. The CDR3 sequence is 16 residues long. Per germline, CDR1 MGHRA and CDR2 YSYEKL. V shed 3 bases, J shed 5 bases, and the junction held 9 bases outside the gene matches. The CDR3 here is CASSHPGTGVGETQYF. CDR3 coding DNA: TGCGCCAGCAGCCACCCCGGGACAGGGGTTGGGGAGACCCAGTACTTC.

This chain connects TRBV4-3 to TRBJ2-3; D perhaps matches TRBD1 (6 bases). The length of the CDR3 is 16 residues. With 0 bases removed from V and 4 bases from J, the gap between germline ends came to 14 bases. Germline V gives CDR1 LGHNA, CDR2 YSLEER. The CDR3 protein is CASSQDWGRGPDTQYF. The CDR3 DNA is TGCGCCAGCAGCCAAGATTGGGGCAGGGGACCAGATACGCAGTATTTT.

V usage is TRBV20-1 and J usage is TRBJ1-4, with D unclear. This CDR3 region has 11 residues. In germline, CDR1 is DFQATT, CDR2 SNEGSKA (reference sequence). Trimming pared 4 bases from V and 10 bases from J, leaving 10 bases between. This CDR3 is CSATWGVKLFF. CDR3 coding DNA: TGCAGTGCTACCTGGGGAGTAAAACTGTTTTTT.

V is TRBV28 and J is TRBJ2-2, with 7 bases aligning to TRBD2. The CDR3 has 15 residues. The germline V gene has CDR1 MDHEN and CDR2 SYDVKM. J gave up 6 bases and V 5 bases, and 9 bases lay outside the gene matches. CDR3 DNA: TGTGCCAGCAGTCCCACTTTGGGGGGGGCCGGGGAGCTGTTTTTT. It codes for CASSPTLGGAGELFF.

The chain joins TRBV5-1 to TRBJ2-7; TRBD2 matches at 10 bases. CDR1 is SGHRS, CDR2 YFSETQ, per germline. The CDR3 covers 14 residues. The ends lost 4 bases at V and 2 bases at J; junction bases unmatched: 3. Here the CDR3 DNA reads TGCGCCAGCAGCGGCACTAGCGGGGCCTACGAGCAGTACTTC. Translating gives CASSGTSGAYEQYF.

The chain joins TRBV11-2 to TRBJ2-3; D possibly corresponds to TRBD1 (6 bases). V shed 5 bases and J shed 3 bases, with 18 bases lying between them. This CDR3 has 16 residues. Germline loops: CDR1 SGHAT, CDR2 FQNNGV. CDR3 DNA sequence: TGTGCCAGCAGCACCTCAACAGGGCTCTTGACAGATACGCAGTATTTT. Protein product: CASSTSTGLLTDTQYF.

The chain has TRBV15 and TRBJ2-3; TRBD2 might be the D (6 bases). CDR1 LNHNV and CDR2 YYDKDF come from the germline V gene (reference sequence). The CDR3 covers 15 residues. V lost 3 bases, J lost 0 bases, and 10 bases lay in between. The CDR3 DNA reads as TGTGCCACCAGCAGTGCTAGCGTTAGCACAGATACGCAGTATTTT. It is translated as CATSSASVSTDTQYF.

The chain recombines TRBV27 with TRBJ1-2; 7 bases match TRBD1. The V gene end was trimmed by 2 bases and the J gene end by 14 bases; junction bases not matched to a gene: 17. CDR1 and CDR2 (germline): MNHEY, SMNVEV (reference sequence). This CDR3 spans 15 amino acids. The CDR3 loop is CASSLSVTGIYAETF. CDR3 DNA: TGTGCCAGCAGTTTAAGTGTGACAGGGATTTATGCGGAGACCTTC.